This TCR beta chain was obtained from a study of T cell clones after liver transplantation (dated by TCRdb to the late 2010s). Some background on the complete study: ITN030ST, the source of the samples, was a randomized trial that attempted immunosuppression withdrawal within 2 years of liver transplantation. Donor-reactive T cell clones were identified using TCRbeta sequencing after a pre-transplant mixed lymphocyte reaction and were then followed in post-transplant blood. Third party-reactive TCRbeta sequences from pre-transplant MLRs were also identified as an antigen-independent comparator for donor-reactive sequences. Three of the eight recipients were HCV-positive; the others were transplanted for non-autoimmune, non-viral indications. No induction therapy was given to the subjects, and standard immunosuppression was administered until randomization at 12-24 months post-transplant. Tolerance was defined as complete immunosuppression withdrawal for at least one year with no rise in liver enzymes beyond twice the upper limit of normal. Blood samples were collected pre-transplant, pre-randomization before withdrawal, and post-randomization after either full withdrawal or failed withdrawal. A cohort of 8 liver transplant recipients was studied, of whom 3 were classified as tolerant and 5 as non-tolerant.

As for this clone: Its recognized antigen is unknown. The record has no base qualities; no much larger clone is one base away.

Trimming takes 8 bases from V and 5 bases from J, and the germline ends sit 13 bases apart. There are 13 amino acids in the CDR3, from cysteine to phenylalanine inclusive. Only the CDR3 portion is preserved as DNA: 39 bases, with reading frame beginning at the first base. CDR1 and CDR2, per the germline V gene (reference sequence), are LNHDA and SQIVND. Unstimulated PBMCs, after thawing, were stained for CD3, CD4 and CD8 and then FACS-sorted into CD3+CD4+ and CD3+CD8+ populations. All 8 studied subjects were randomized to withdrawal of immunosuppression. The Qiagen DNeasy Blood and Tissue Kit was used for genomic DNA isolation. General findings and caveats noted by the study authors: The decline in donor-reactive sequences exceeded the decline in third party-reactive sequences, suggesting partial antigen-specific deletion that was unrelated to withdrawal success. In 5 of 8 subjects, regardless of tolerance or HCV status, circulating donor-reactive CD4 TCRbeta sequences dropped significantly post-transplant. Conclusions were preliminary, limited by small, heterogeneous patient numbers and non-standardized post-transplant time points. When repertoire turnover was taken into account, detection of donor-reactive sequences was significantly reduced in 7 of 8 subjects for CD4 and in 8 of 8 subjects for CD8. In a couple of subjects, low numbers of available donor cells limited the measurable donor-reactive repertoire. Because allograft tissue specimens were not available, migration of donor-reactive T cells into the graft, rather than deletion, may have occurred.

High-throughput TCRbeta CDR3 sequencing of frozen genomic DNA was performed by immunoSEQ, including PCR amplification, mapping, bias correction and internal controls. The study's own analysis went as follows. Only productive rearrangements were retained, and each unique TCRbeta sequence was defined by its CDR3 nucleotide sequence together with its V and J gene. Donor-reactive sequences required at least 5-fold expansion in CFSE-low cells versus unstimulated pre-transplant cells and at least 0.01% frequency. Minimum frequency thresholds were set for each subject based on the unstimulated sample with the lowest template count, ensuring at least 90% detection power. Jensen-Shannon divergence between the top 1000 TCRbeta sequences post- versus pre-transplant served as the measure of repertoire turnover. Changes in detection of donor-reactive sequences were assessed with two-sided Fisher's exact tests. The source is immuneACCESS, and TCRdb retained only in-frame sequences with V and J called. Part of the clones is not carried over; for the studies checked, unresolved V genes explain less than half of this, and the remainder is unexplained. The V and J calls and clone size were taken over from that table, and D and trimming were inferred from the DNA. This sample is represented by approximately 50,000 clones; about 67% of them were singletons. The ten largest account for about 9.9% of the sample.

Sample: CD4+ T cells from blood, taken approximately 54 months after liver transplant. This sequence was found in a human patient who received a liver transplant. Some T cells may originate with the graft donor following a transplant. The sequence is built from TRBV19 and TRBJ1-5; no D segment can be confidently identified. The nucleotides read TGTGCCAGTGCGCTAGTTGGGGATCAGCCCCAGCATTTT. Its protein product is CASALVGDQPQHF.